This T cell receptor (beta chain) was sequenced for a study of beta chain features in type 1 diabetes. All of the isolated RNA was reverse transcribed, so expressed TCRB transcripts were sequenced. Sequencing used immunoSEQ multiplex PCR; TCRdb keeps in-frame clones, though not all of them. The table records 140,000 or so clones, 10% of them present only once. Per germline, CDR1 SGDLS and CDR2 YYNGEE. The V end was cut by 4 bases, the J end by 0 bases, with 14 bases between. The CDR3 sequence is 15 residues long. The source is a man younger than 35 in good health. The sequencing sample was made of naive CD4+ T cells from blood. The chain joins TRBV9 to TRBJ2-7, with no clear D. The CDR3 sequence: CASSLGDNPSYEQYF. The DNA for the CDR3 is TGTGCCAGCAGCCTAGGTGACAACCCCTCCTACGAGCAGTACTTC.